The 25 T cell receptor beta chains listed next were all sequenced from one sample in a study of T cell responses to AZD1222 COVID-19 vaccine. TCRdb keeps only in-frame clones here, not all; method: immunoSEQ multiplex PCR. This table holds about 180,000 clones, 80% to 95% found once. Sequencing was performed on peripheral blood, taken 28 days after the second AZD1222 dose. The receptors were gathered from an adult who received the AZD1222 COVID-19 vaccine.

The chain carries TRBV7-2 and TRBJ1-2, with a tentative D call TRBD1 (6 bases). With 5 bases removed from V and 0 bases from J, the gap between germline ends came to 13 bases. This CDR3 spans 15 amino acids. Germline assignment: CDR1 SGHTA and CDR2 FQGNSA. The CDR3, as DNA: TGTGCCAGCAGCGGGACCGGGACAACTAACTATGGCTACACCTTC. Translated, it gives CASSGTGTTNYGYTF. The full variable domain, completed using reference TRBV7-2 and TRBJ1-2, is GAGVSQSPSNKVTEKGKDVELRCDPISGHTALYWYRQSLGQGLEFLIYFQGNSAPDKSGLPSDRFSAERTGGSVSTLTIQRTQQEDSAVYLCASSGTGTTNYGYTFGSGTRLTVV.

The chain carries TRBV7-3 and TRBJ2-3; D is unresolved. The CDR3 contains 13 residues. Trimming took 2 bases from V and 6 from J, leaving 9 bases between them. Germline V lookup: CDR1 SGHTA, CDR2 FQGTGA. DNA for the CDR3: TGTGCCAGCAGCTTATTCCTGAGCGATACGCAGTATTTT. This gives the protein CASSLFLSDTQYF.

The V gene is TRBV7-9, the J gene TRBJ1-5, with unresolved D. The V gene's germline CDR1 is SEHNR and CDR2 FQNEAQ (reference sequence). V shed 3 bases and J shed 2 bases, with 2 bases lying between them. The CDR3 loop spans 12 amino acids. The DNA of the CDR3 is TGTGCCAGCAGCTTGGGCAATCAGCCCCAGCATTTT. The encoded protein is CASSLGNQPQHF.

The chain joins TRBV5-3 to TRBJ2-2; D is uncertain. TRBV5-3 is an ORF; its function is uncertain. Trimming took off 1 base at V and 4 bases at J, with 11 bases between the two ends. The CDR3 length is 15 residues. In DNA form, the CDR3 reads TGTGCCAGAAGCTTGTACTTAAATCGCACCGGGGAGCTGTTTTTT. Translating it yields CARSLYLNRTGELFF.

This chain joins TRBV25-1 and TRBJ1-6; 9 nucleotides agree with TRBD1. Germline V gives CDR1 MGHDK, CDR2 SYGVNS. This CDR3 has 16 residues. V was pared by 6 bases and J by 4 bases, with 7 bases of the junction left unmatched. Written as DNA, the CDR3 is TGTGCCAGCAGGCACTCCGGGACAGGGTATAATTCACCCCTCCACTTT. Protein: CASRHSGTGYNSPLHF.

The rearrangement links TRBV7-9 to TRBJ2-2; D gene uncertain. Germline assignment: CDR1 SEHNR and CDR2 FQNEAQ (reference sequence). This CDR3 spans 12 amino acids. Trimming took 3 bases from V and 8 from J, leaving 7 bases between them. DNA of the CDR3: TGTGCCAGCAGCTTTACACTGGGGGAGCTGTTTTTT. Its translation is CASSFTLGELFF.

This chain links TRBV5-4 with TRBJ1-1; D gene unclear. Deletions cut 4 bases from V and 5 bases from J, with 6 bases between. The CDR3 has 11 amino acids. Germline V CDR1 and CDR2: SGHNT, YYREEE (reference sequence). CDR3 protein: CASSTSTEAFF. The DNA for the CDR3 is TGTGCCAGCAGCACCAGTACTGAAGCTTTCTTT. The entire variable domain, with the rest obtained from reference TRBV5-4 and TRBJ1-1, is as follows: ETGVTQSPTHLIKTRGQQVTLRCSSQSGHNTVSWYQQALGQGPQFIFQYYREEENGRGNFPPRFSGLQFPNYSSELNVNALELDDSALYLCASSTSTEAFFGQGTRLTVV.

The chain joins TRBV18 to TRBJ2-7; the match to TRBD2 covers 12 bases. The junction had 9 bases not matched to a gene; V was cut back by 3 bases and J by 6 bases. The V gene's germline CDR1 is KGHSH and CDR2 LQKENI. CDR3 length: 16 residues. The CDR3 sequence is CASSPLKLAGGGEQYF. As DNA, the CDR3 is TGTGCCAGCTCACCTCTCAAACTAGCGGGAGGTGGCGAGCAGTACTTC.

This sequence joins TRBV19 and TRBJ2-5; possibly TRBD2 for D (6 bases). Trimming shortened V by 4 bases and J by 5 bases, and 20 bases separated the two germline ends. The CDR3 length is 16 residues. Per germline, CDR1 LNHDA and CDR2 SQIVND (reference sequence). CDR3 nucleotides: TGTGCCAGTAGTAATCTGGGGGGTGCAGAATGGGAGACCCAGTACTTC. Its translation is CASSNLGGAEWETQYF.

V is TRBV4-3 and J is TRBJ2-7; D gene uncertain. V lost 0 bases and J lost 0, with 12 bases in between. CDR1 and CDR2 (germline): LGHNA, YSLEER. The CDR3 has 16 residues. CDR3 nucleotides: TGCGCCAGCAGCCAAGATTCGTGGCAAAGCTCCTACGAGCAGTACTTC. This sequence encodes CASSQDSWQSSYEQYF.

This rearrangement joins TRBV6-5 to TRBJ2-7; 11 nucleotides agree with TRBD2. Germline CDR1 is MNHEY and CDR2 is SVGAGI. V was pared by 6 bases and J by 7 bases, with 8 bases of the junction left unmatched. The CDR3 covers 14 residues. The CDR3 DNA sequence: TGTGCCAGCAGAATAGCGGGGGGGCAGGATGAGCAGTACTTC. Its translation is CASRIAGGQDEQYF.

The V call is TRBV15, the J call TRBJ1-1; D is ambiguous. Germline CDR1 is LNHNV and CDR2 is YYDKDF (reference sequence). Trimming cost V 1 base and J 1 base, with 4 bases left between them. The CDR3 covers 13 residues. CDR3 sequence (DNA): TGTGCCACCAGCAGAGGATCGAACACTGAAGCTTTCTTT. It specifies CATSRGSNTEAFF.

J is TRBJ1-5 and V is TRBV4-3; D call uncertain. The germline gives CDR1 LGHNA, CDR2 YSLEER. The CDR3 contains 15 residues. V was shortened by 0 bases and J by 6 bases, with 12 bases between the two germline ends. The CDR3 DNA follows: TGCGCCAGCAGCCAAGATCGGGCCCAAGTTCAGCCCCAGCATTTT. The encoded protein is CASSQDRAQVQPQHF.

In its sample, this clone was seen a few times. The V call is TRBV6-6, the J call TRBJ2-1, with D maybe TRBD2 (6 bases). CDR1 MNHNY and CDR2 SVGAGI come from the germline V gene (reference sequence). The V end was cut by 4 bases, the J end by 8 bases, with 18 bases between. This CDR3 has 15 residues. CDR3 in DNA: TGTGCCAGCAGTTCCCGGACTACCGGAATAGATGAGCAGTTCTTC. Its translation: CASSSRTTGIDEQFF.

The chain's CDR3 is CASSPDPDGDTQYF. The CDR3 DNA follows: TGTGCCAGCTCACCGGATCCAGACGGGGATACGCAGTATTTT. This rearrangement joins TRBV18 to TRBJ2-3, with D uncertain. Germline CDR1 and CDR2: KGHSH and LQKENI. Trimming cost V 3 bases and J 6 bases, with 13 bases left between them. The CDR3 covers 14 residues.

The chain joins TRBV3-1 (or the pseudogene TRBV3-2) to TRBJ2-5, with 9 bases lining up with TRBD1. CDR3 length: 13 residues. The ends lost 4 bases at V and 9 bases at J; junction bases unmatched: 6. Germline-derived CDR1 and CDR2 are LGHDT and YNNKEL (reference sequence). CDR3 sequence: CASSPGQGPSQYF. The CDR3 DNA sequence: TGTGCCAGCAGCCCAGGACAGGGGCCATCCCAGTACTTC.

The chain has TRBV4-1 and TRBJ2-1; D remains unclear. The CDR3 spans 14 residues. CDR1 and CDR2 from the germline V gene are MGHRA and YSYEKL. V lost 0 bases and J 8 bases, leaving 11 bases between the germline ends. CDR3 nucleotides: TGCGCCAGCAGCCAAGAACTGTCGGTGGATGAGCAGTTCTTC. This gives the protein CASSQELSVDEQFF.

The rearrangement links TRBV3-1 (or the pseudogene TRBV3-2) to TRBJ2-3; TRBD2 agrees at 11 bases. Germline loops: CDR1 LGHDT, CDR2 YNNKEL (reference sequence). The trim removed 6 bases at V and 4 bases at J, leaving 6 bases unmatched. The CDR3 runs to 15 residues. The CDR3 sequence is CASRLAGGPADTQYF. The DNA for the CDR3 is TGTGCCAGCAGGTTAGCGGGGGGGCCGGCAGATACGCAGTATTTT.

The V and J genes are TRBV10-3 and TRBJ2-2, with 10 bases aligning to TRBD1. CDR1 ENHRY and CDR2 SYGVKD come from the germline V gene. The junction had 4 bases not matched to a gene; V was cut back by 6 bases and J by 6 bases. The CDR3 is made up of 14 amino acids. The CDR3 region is CAIREGQGSGELFF. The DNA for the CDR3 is TGTGCCATCAGGGAGGGACAGGGGTCCGGGGAGCTGTTTTTT.

In DNA form, the CDR3 reads TGTGCCATCAGTGAAATAGCGGGAGGGACCTCCTACGAGCAGTACTTC. It yields the protein CAISEIAGGTSYEQYF. The V gene is TRBV10-3, the J gene TRBJ2-7; TRBD2 matches 11 bases. The germline V gene has CDR1 ENHRY and CDR2 SYGVKD. The CDR3 consists of 16 residues. The ends lost 3 bases at V and 0 bases at J; junction bases unmatched: 4.

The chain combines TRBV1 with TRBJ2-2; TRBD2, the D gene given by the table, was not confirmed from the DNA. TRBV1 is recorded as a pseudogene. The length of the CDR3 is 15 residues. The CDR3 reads CTNGTSGTDTGELFF. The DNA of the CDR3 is TGCACCAACGGGACTAGCGGGACCGACACCGGGGAGCTGTTTTTT.

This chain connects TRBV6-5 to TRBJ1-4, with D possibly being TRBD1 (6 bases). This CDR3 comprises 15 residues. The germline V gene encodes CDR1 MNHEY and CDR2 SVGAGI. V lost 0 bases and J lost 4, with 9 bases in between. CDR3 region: CASSYSGGGNEKLFF. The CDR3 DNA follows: TGTGCCAGCAGTTACTCGGGGGGCGGTAATGAAAAACTGTTTTTT.

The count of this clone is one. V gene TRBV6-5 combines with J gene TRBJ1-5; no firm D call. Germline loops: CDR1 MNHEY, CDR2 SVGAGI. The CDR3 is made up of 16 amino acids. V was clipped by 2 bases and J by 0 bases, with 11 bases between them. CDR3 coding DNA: TGTGCCAGCAGTTACAGGTACGGGGATAGCAATCAGCCCCAGCATTTT. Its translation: CASSYRYGDSNQPQHF.

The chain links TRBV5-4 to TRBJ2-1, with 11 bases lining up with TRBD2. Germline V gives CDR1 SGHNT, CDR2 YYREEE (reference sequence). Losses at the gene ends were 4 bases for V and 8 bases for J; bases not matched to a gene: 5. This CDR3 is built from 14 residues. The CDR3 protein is CASSLAGGTDEQFF. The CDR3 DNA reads TGTGCCAGCAGCCTAGCGGGGGGTACTGATGAGCAGTTCTTC. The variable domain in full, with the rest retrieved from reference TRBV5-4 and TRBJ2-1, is ETGVTQSPTHLIKTRGQQVTLRCSSQSGHNTVSWYQQALGQGPQFIFQYYREEENGRGNFPPRFSGLQFPNYSSELNVNALELDDSALYLCASSLAGGTDEQFFGPGTRLTVL.

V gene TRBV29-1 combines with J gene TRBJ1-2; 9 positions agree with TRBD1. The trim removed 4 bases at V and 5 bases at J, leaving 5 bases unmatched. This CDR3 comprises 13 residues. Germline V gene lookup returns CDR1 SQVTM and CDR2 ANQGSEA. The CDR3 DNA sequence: TGCAGCGTTGGAGCAGGGACAGGGTATGGCTACACCTTC. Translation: CSVGAGTGYGYTF. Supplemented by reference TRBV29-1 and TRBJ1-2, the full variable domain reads SAVISQKPSRDICQRGTSLTIQCQVDSQVTMMFWYRQQPGQSLTLIATANQGSEATYESGFVIDKFPISRPNLTFSTLTVSNMSPEDSSIYLCSVGAGTGYGYTFGSGTRLTVV.